This TCR beta chain was captured by sequencing in a study of tumor-infiltrating lymphocytes in primary liver carcinoma. Notes on this clonotype: The antigen is unknown. One junction end does not reproduce the germline sequence, and a read error may be involved.

The CDR3 covers 16 residues. Germline V gene lookup returns CDR1 SGHAT and CDR2 FQNNGV. Study-wide points: Lesser overlap characterized tumor-adjacent and tumor-blood pairs relative to tumor region pairs.

The template, 500 ng total RNA, yielded TCR beta cDNA made with a constant-region primer. Three-round nested multiplex PCR performed with slightly modified ARM-PCR produced the TCR beta libraries. In the first two PCR rounds, TRBV1-TRBV30 forward primers were paired with a C-beta reverse primer, and each round lasted about 9 cycles. TCRdb redid the calling of the multiplex PCR reads with MiXCR, one entry per CDR3 protein. This table has 330,000 or so distinct CDR3 sequences, around three fifths appearing once. It was unsorted whole blood that yielded blood RNA, and germline DNA was also extracted. The sample consisted of peripheral blood. The sequence was collected from a man aged 40-49 years with primary liver carcinoma and hepatitis B virus infection. The chain joins TRBV11-2 to TRBJ1-1; D unresolved. The CDR3 nucleotides read TGTGTCAGCAGCTTAGTTGGGCTCTGGGTGAACACTGAAACTTTCTTT. It specifies CVSSLVGLWVNTETFF.